The following is a TCR beta chain sequence with its context. The data derive from a study of early T cells in non-severe SARS-CoV-2 infection. This CDR3 is 15 amino acids long. CDR1 and CDR2 (germline): SGHTA, FQGTGA. The germline V and J ends were trimmed by 4 bases and 9 bases, with 19 bases remaining between them. Individual cDNA molecules carried attached unique molecular identifiers. TCRdb redid the calling of the 5' RACE reads with MiXCR, one entry per CDR3 protein. The repertoire holds 55,000 to 70,000 distinct CDR3 sequences, with approximately 10% as singletons. Sequenced: whole blood. The chain recombines TRBV7-3 with TRBJ2-1, with D possibly being TRBD2 (5 bases). The TCR was taken from an adult who was a healthcare worker with PCR-confirmed SARS-CoV-2 infection or an uninfected control (not recorded which). The CDR3 DNA is TGTGCCAGCAGCTCGGACTCATCTATTATCCGTGAGCAGTTCTTC. It yields the protein CASSSDSSIIREQFF. Filled out from reference TRBV7-3 and TRBJ2-1, the complete variable domain reads GAGVSQTPSNKVTEKGKYVELRCDPISGHTALYWYRQSLGQGPEFLIYFQGTGAADDSGLPNDRFFAVRPEGSVSTLKIQRTERGDSAVYLCASSSDSSIIREQFFGPGTRLTVL.